A selection of T cell receptor beta chains follows, all from one sample in a study of T-cell memory formation after mild COVID-19. One entry per CDR3 protein results from TCRdb running MiXCR on the 5' RACE reads. The profile shows 75,000 to 90,000 distinct CDR3 sequences, roughly 13% of them singletons. The sample taken for sequencing was PBMCs or a T cell subset sorted from them (not recorded which). The receptors stem from an adult woman who had mild COVID-19 (a few samples of this study predate the infection). Cell type and time point are not known. CDR3s leave out the opening cysteine and the closing phenylalanine or tryptophan. A row's size may be missing; if present it is once, few, many or a size class.

abundance,v_gene,j_gene,CDR3aa
medium-sized,TRBV20-1,TRBJ2-1,SARTSGDYNEQF
NA,TRBV7-3,TRBJ2-5,ASSLGTGQETQY
NA,TRBV9,TRBJ2-1,ASSVSGGISDEQF
few,TRBV29-1,TRBJ1-1,SADRFQSMNTEAF
NA,TRBV3-1,TRBJ2-5,ATRGTGEETQY
few,TRBV20-1,TRBJ2-7,SARVQMSYEQY
once,TRBV15,TRBJ2-3,ATSRVLAGGTQY
few,TRBV5-6,TRBJ2-7,ASSWSGTVTYEQY
few,TRBV9,TRBJ2-3,ASSAGLAGGLTDTQY
NA,TRBV2,TRBJ2-3,ASSEVPGWDTQY
few,TRBV6-6,TRBJ2-1,ASRFVSGSYNEQF
few,TRBV5-1,TRBJ2-2,ASSYLSPGVGFGTGELF
few,TRBV12-3/TRBV12-4,TRBJ2-3,ASSSPAGLAGSPADTQY
many,TRBV11-2,TRBJ2-3,ASSLIQGGPDTQY
NA,TRBV7-9,TRBJ2-1,ASSLWGQGEQF
once,TRBV4-3,TRBJ1-1,ASSPTLQGLTEAF
few,TRBV20-1,TRBJ1-4,SARVGTVSEKLF
NA,TRBV7-8,TRBJ1-1,ASSLSRLGLPEAF
NA,TRBV12-3/TRBV12-4,TRBJ1-2,ASRGQDYGYT
many,TRBV12-3/TRBV12-4,TRBJ2-3,ASSWTSGITDTQY
NA,TRBV7-8,TRBJ2-5,ASSGPVRELPETQY
NA,TRBV6-1,TRBJ1-4,ASSAGGPELF
few,TRBV7-9,TRBJ1-2,ASSPPTRSYGYT
many,TRBV11-2,TRBJ2-7,ASSFGGSYEQY
few,TRBV9,TRBJ2-7,ASSAGQGDDEQY
few,TRBV4-2,TRBJ2-7,ASSPTPGTSYSYEQY
few,TRBV4-2,TRBJ1-1,ASSPRSYTEAF
NA,TRBV2,TRBJ1-1,ASSEWGDIGDTEAF
many,TRBV29-1,TRBJ2-3,SVLGGITDTQY
NA,TRBV29-1,TRBJ2-7,SVVRDTEQY
few,TRBV11-1,TRBJ2-1,ASSSTVNNEQF
NA,TRBV7-6,TRBJ2-7,ASSLKSGGIEQY
NA,TRBV9,TRBJ2-1,ASSGGGLSYNEQF
NA,TRBV9,TRBJ1-1,ASSVGDGMNTEAF
NA,TRBV29-1,TRBJ1-1,SGGPGGNTEAF
many,TRBV20-1,TRBJ2-1,SARERGGPYNEQF
NA,TRBV5-1,TRBJ2-7,ASSVGTMDEQY
NA,TRBV20-1,TRBJ2-1,SANGGGAEYEQF
NA,TRBV30,TRBJ2-7,AWSAPVAELYEQY
NA,TRBV7-8,TRBJ1-2,ASSAGLPSNYGYT
NA,TRBV29-1,TRBJ1-1,SVQGGTIPTEAF
few,TRBV28,TRBJ2-3,ASILLSGGTDTQY
NA,TRBV5-5,TRBJ2-1,ASSIPPGLEYNEQF
NA,TRBV4-1,TRBJ1-5,ASSQDRTGGQPQH
few,TRBV4-2,TRBJ1-1,ASSQGLEAF
few,TRBV14,TRBJ1-1,ASSQKQGNTEAF
NA,TRBV5-1,TRBJ1-3,ASSRRQRSSGNTIY
NA,TRBV29-1,TRBJ2-1,SVPPGGEQF
NA,TRBV20-1,TRBJ2-1,SASPLPGLSGGISYNEQF
few,TRBV27,TRBJ1-4,ASSLYATNEKLF
few,TRBV7-9,TRBJ2-7,ASSLSYREGDEQY
NA,TRBV4-3,TRBJ2-1,ASSPADGLAGVEQF
few,TRBV5-1,TRBJ1-1,ASSNGSIEAF